The clone carrying this T cell receptor beta chain was observed a single time. Trimming cost V 6 bases and J 5 bases; bases outside gene matches: 11. Germline V gives CDR1 MNHEY, CDR2 SMNVEV (reference sequence). This CDR3 contains 16 residues. The data stem from a study of blood T cell repertoires in COVID-19. Turning to the study itself: Sample material is recorded as cDNA or gDNA derived from T cells, B-cell-depleted T cells, or PBMCs.

Authors' processing steps: Reference gene primer amplification yielded estimated nucleated cell counts. TCRdb keeps only in-frame clones here, not all; method: immunoSEQ multiplex PCR. That table gives V, J and clone size, and the DNA gave D and trimming. The sample holds about 180,000 clones, about 86% seen once. The sequencing sample was made of peripheral blood. The V and J genes are TRBV27 and TRBJ2-1; 9 bases align to TRBD2. This receptor was identified in a man in his fifties or sixties with active or convalescent COVID-19. The CDR3 protein is CASSRRAGGVDNEQFF. Written as DNA, the CDR3 is TGTGCCAGCAGCCGAAGGGCGGGGGGGGTTGACAATGAGCAGTTCTTC.